Below are 27 T cell receptor beta chains sequenced from a single sample in a study of T-cell reconstitution after alpha-beta-depleted transplantation in children. Unique molecular identifiers were incorporated into the prepared TCRbeta library. TCRdb re-analysed the PCR reads in MiXCR, keeping a single row per CDR3 protein. The sample carries about 830,000 distinct CDR3 sequences, about 15% recorded once. The sample consisted of PBMCs, mostly from graft donor cells, taken 360 days after TCRalphabeta/CD19-depleted stem cell transplant. The source of these receptors is a male patient under 18 who had a stem cell transplant for acute lymphoblastic leukemia, so the T cells may come from the graft donor.

This clonotype has at least ten counts. V gene TRBV9 combines with J gene TRBJ1-2; D ambiguous. With 0 bases removed from V and 4 bases from J, the gap between germline ends came to 10 bases. The CDR3 spans 14 residues. CDR1 is SGDLS, CDR2 YYNGEE, per germline. CDR3 DNA: TGTGCCAGCAGCGTAGATACACGTGGCTATGGCTACACCTTC. The encoded protein is CASSVDTRGYGYTF.

A few counts support this clonotype. V usage is TRBV5-1 and J usage is TRBJ2-7, with D possibly matching TRBD1 (5 bases). V shed 4 bases and J shed 4 bases, with 15 bases lying between them. The CDR3 consists of 14 residues. Germline V gives CDR1 SGHRS, CDR2 YFSETQ. The CDR3: CASSPKSGQYEQYF. The CDR3, as DNA: TGCGCCAGCAGCCCAAAGTCCGGACAATACGAGCAGTACTTC.

This clonotype was detected only a few times. The chain combines TRBV15 with TRBJ2-1; D is ambiguous. This CDR3 spans 14 amino acids. Germline V gene sequence: CDR1 LNHNV, CDR2 YYDKDF (reference sequence). Trimming stripped 1 base from V and 5 bases from J, with 9 bases between. CDR3 amino acids: CATSRAGPHNEQFF. CDR3 nucleotides: TGTGCCACCAGCAGAGCCGGACCCCACAATGAGCAGTTCTTC.

V usage is TRBV11-3 and J usage is TRBJ2-2; possible D gene TRBD1, 5 bases. Germline lookup yields CDR1 SGHNT and CDR2 YENEEA. The CDR3 sequence is 14 residues long. V was cut by 2 bases and J by 5 bases, with 9 bases left in between. The DNA for the CDR3 is TGTGCCAGCAGCTTAAGGACAAGGACCGGGGAGCTGTTTTTT. This codes for CASSLRTRTGELFF.

In its sample, this clonotype was seen many times. The chain uses TRBV29-1 and TRBJ1-2; perhaps TRBD1 as D (5 bases). Germline loops: CDR1 SQVTM, CDR2 ANQGSEA. The CDR3 spans 13 residues. V lost 0 bases and J lost 8, with 13 bases in between. The CDR3 bases are TGCAGCGTTGAAGACCAGGGCAGGCTGGGCTACACCTTC. Its translation: CSVEDQGRLGYTF.

In this sample, this clonotype turned up once. The rearrangement uses TRBV13 and TRBJ2-1; possibly TRBD2 for D (7 bases). The CDR3 is made up of 14 amino acids. Germline values: CDR1 PRHDT, CDR2 FYEKMQ (reference sequence). V was shortened by 5 bases and J by 12 bases, with 20 bases between the two germline ends. Written as DNA, the CDR3 is TGTGCCAGCAGCCCGGGGGCAGGGGAGGGGGGGCAGTTCTTC. Protein product: CASSPGAGEGGQFF.

This clonotype turned up a few times. The chain has TRBV24-1 and TRBJ1-4; D unresolved. This CDR3 has 12 amino acids. Per the germline V gene, CDR1 is KGHDR and CDR2 is SFDVKD. The germline V and J ends were trimmed by 4 bases and 5 bases, with 4 bases remaining between them. This CDR3 reads CATSDPNEKLFF. The DNA for the CDR3 is TGTGCCACCAGTGACCCGAATGAAAAACTGTTTTTT.

Only a few counts were recorded for this clonotype. The J gene is TRBJ1-5, the V gene TRBV4-2; tentative D call: TRBD1 (6 bases). The germline CDR1 and CDR2 sequences are LGHNA and YNFKEQ. The V end lost 4 bases, the J end lost 7 bases, and 14 bases lay between the germline ends. CDR3 length: 14 amino acids. CDR3 in amino acids: CASSPLRGSQPQHF. CDR3 coding DNA: TGTGCCAGCAGCCCGTTAAGGGGGTCCCAGCCCCAGCATTTT.

This clonotype was counted between two and nine times. V gene TRBV7-3 combines with J gene TRBJ2-3, with 8 positions matching TRBD1. The CDR3 consists of 16 residues. Germline V gives CDR1 SGHTA, CDR2 FQGTGA. The V and J ends lost 3 bases and 4 bases, in that order; junction bases with no gene match: 9. The CDR3 region has the DNA TGTGCCAGCAGCTTCAAGAGGACAGGGAGCGCAGATACGCAGTATTTT. It translates to CASSFKRTGSADTQYF.

This clonotype has more than one count but fewer than ten. The chain employs TRBV5-1 and TRBJ2-5, with 9 nucleotides matching TRBD1. Unmatched junction bases numbered 14, after V lost 4 bases and J lost 1 base. This CDR3 comprises 18 residues. Germline CDR1 reads SGHRS; CDR2 reads YFSETQ. DNA of the CDR3: TGCGCCAGCAGCCGTCCCGGGACAGGGAAATTGGCCCAAGAGACCCAGTACTTC. It codes for CASSRPGTGKLAQETQYF.

This clonotype was counted ten times or more. J is TRBJ2-1 and V is TRBV5-8; the D is unclear. CDR1 and CDR2 (germline): SGHTS, YDEGEE. This CDR3 region has 13 residues. The ends were cut back, 6 bases at V and 4 bases at J, with 11 bases in the middle. The CDR3 bases are TGTGCCAGCAATGGGGTACTTTACAATGAGCAGTTCTTC. Translating gives CASNGVLYNEQFF. Supplemented by reference TRBV5-8 and TRBJ2-1, the full variable domain reads EAGVTQSPTHLIKTRGQQATLRCSPISGHTSVYWYQQALGLGLQFLLWYDEGEERNRGNFPPRFSGRQFPNYSSELNVNALELEDSALYLCASNGVLYNEQFFGPGTRLTVL.

The chain joins TRBV3-1 to TRBJ1-6; the match to TRBD1 covers 11 bases. V shed 5 bases, J shed 10 bases, and the junction held 7 bases outside the gene matches. The CDR3 loop spans 15 amino acids. The V gene's germline CDR1 is LGHDT and CDR2 YNNKEL (reference sequence). CDR3 region: CASSYGTGGGSPLHF. The CDR3 DNA is TGTGCCAGCAGCTACGGGACAGGGGGTGGATCACCCCTCCACTTT.

The V gene is TRBV20-1, the J gene TRBJ2-1; no firm D call. Germline V gene data show CDR1 as DFQATT and CDR2 as SNEGSKA (reference sequence). CDR3 length equals 10 residues. Trimming stripped 5 bases from V and 9 bases from J, with 8 bases between. DNA of the CDR3: TGCAGTGCTTCTCGCAGTGAGCAGTTCTTC. It specifies CSASRSEQFF.

This clonotype was seen more than once but under ten times. This rearrangement joins TRBV6-1 to TRBJ2-5, with TRBD1 as a possible D gene (5 bases). V was cut by 7 bases and J by 5 bases, with 11 bases left in between. CDR3 length: 12 residues. Germline V CDR1 and CDR2: MNHNS, SASEGT. The CDR3 protein is CASTEAGETQYF. Here the CDR3 DNA reads TGTGCCAGCACCGAAGCAGGGGAGACCCAGTACTTC.

This clonotype was seen only once. The chain is built from TRBV20-1 and TRBJ1-1; D unclear. Germline CDR1 is DFQATT and CDR2 is SNEGSKA (reference sequence). The CDR3 totals 13 residues. Trimming took off 3 bases at V and 0 bases at J, with 8 bases between the two ends. CDR3 coding DNA: TGCAGTGCTAGTACACCCATGAACACTGAAGCTTTCTTT. It translates to CSASTPMNTEAFF.

This clonotype occurred a few times. V and J are TRBV28 and TRBJ1-1; D is possibly TRBD1 (6 bases). Between the trimmed V and J ends, which lost 8 bases and 0 bases, there was a span of 19 bases. The CDR3 runs to 16 residues. Germline loops: CDR1 MDHEN, CDR2 SYDVKM. The CDR3 DNA is TGTGCCAGCGGAAATCCCGGGACATTGATGAACACTGAAGCTTTCTTT. Protein sequence: CASGNPGTLMNTEAFF.

This clonotype was counted many times. V and J are TRBV2 and TRBJ2-2; 8 nucleotides line up with TRBD1. V trimming: 9 bases; J trimming: 6 bases; junction bases outside the gene matches: 6. Germline CDR1 SNHLY, CDR2 FYNNEI. The CDR3 runs 13 residues. The CDR3 protein is CASTGQGPGELFF. The DNA for the CDR3 is TGTGCCAGTACTGGACAGGGACCCGGGGAGCTGTTTTTT.

V is TRBV5-1 and J is TRBJ2-1, with 16 bases aligning to TRBD2. The V gene's germline CDR1 is SGHRS and CDR2 YFSETQ. The CDR3 is made up of 16 amino acids. Losses at the gene ends were 2 bases for V and 12 bases for J; bases not matched to a gene: 8. CDR3 region: CASSFDGTSGRGGQFF. The CDR3, as DNA: TGCGCCAGCAGCTTCGACGGGACTAGCGGGAGGGGAGGGCAGTTCTTC.

This rearrangement joins TRBV27 to TRBJ2-7, with 7 bases matching TRBD1. The CDR3 sequence is 14 residues long. In germline, CDR1 is MNHEY, CDR2 SMNVEV (reference sequence). The junction had 7 bases not matched to a gene; V was cut back by 7 bases and J by 1 base. CDR3 nucleotides: TGTGCCAGCACCAAAATGGACAGGTCCTACGAGCAGTACTTC. Translating gives CASTKMDRSYEQYF.

This clonotype was detected a few times. The rearrangement links TRBV5-1 to TRBJ2-7, with TRBD2 matching over 13 bases. With 2 bases clipped from V and 0 bases from J, the junction kept 5 bases outside the gene matches. Germline CDR1 SGHRS, CDR2 YFSETQ. This CDR3 spans 17 amino acids. The CDR3 spells CASSLLRTSGGSYEQYF. The CDR3 DNA reads as TGCGCCAGCAGCTTACTACGGACTAGCGGGGGCTCCTACGAGCAGTACTTC. Looking up the rest from reference TRBV5-1 and TRBJ2-7 gives the full variable domain: KAGVTQTPRYLIKTRGQQVTLSCSPISGHRSVSWYQQTPGQGLQFLFEYFSETQRNKGNFPGRFSGRQFSNSRSEMNVSTLELGDSALYLCASSLLRTSGGSYEQYFGPGTRLTVT.

CDR3 sequence reads: CASRPDRVESQPQHF. As DNA, the CDR3 is TGTGCCAGCAGACCAGACAGGGTGGAAAGTCAGCCCCAGCATTTT. This rearrangement joins TRBV6-1 to TRBJ1-5; 7 bases fit TRBD1. The CDR3 runs 15 residues. Losses at the gene ends were 6 bases for V and 6 bases for J; bases not matched to a gene: 11. Germline V gene sequence: CDR1 MNHNS, CDR2 SASEGT.

The CDR3 is CASSWAGINARNSPLHF. CDR3 in DNA: TGTGCCAGCAGCTGGGCGGGGATCAACGCCCGGAATTCACCCCTCCACTTT. The chain uses TRBV7-8 and TRBJ1-6; no clear D gene. In germline, CDR1 is SGHVS, CDR2 FQNEAQ. Trimming removed 4 bases at V and 7 bases at J, with 20 bases between. The CDR3 runs 17 residues.

This clonotype was observed a handful of times. This chain connects TRBV5-1 to TRBJ2-3; 9 nucleotides agree with TRBD1. The CDR3 extends over 13 amino acids. Germline trimming cut 5 bases from V and 6 bases from J; bases unmatched to any gene: 4. Germline V gives CDR1 SGHRS, CDR2 YFSETQ. CDR3 residues: CASSITGGDTQYF. The CDR3 bases are TGCGCCAGCAGTATAACAGGGGGCGATACGCAGTATTTT. Full variable domain (remainder filled in from reference TRBV5-1 and TRBJ2-3): KAGVTQTPRYLIKTRGQQVTLSCSPISGHRSVSWYQQTPGQGLQFLFEYFSETQRNKGNFPGRFSGRQFSNSRSEMNVSTLELGDSALYLCASSITGGDTQYFGPGTRLTVL.

This clonotype was seen ten or more times. This sequence joins TRBV5-1 and TRBJ2-7, with D perhaps being TRBD1 or TRBD2 (6 bases each). This CDR3 has 14 residues. From germline, CDR1 is SGHRS and CDR2 YFSETQ. Trimming removed 4 bases at V and 5 bases at J, with 16 bases between. The chain's CDR3 is CASSPDRRAHEQYF. The DNA for the CDR3 is TGCGCCAGCAGCCCCGACAGGAGGGCTCACGAGCAGTACTTC.

In its sample, this clonotype was seen a few times. J is TRBJ2-7 and V is TRBV24-1, with a possible D match to TRBD1 (5 bases). The CDR3 spans 14 residues. Germline V gene lookup returns CDR1 KGHDR and CDR2 SFDVKD. V lost 2 bases and J lost 2, with 9 bases in between. This CDR3 is CATSDSARAYEQYF. CDR3 nucleotides: TGTGCCACCAGTGATTCGGCCAGGGCCTACGAGCAGTACTTC.

This clonotype showed up just a few times. CDR3 DNA: TGCGCCAGCAGCTTGGTTGTGGGAACGGGAGAGCAGTACTTC. It codes for CASSLVVGTGEQYF. The chain links TRBV5-1 to TRBJ2-7; tentatively, D is TRBD2 (5 bases). The germline V gene encodes CDR1 SGHRS and CDR2 YFSETQ. CDR3 length: 14 residues. Trimming shortened V by 0 bases and J by 7 bases, and 14 bases separated the two germline ends.

This clonotype was seen a few times. The chain has TRBV29-1 and TRBJ2-7, with 8 positions matching TRBD1. Germline V gene sequence: CDR1 SQVTM, CDR2 ANQGSEA. This CDR3 comprises 14 residues. V was pared by 6 bases and J by 0 bases, with 7 bases of the junction left unmatched. This CDR3 reads CSVFRQGSSYEQYF. In nucleotides, the CDR3 is TGCAGCGTGTTTCGACAGGGGAGCTCCTACGAGCAGTACTTC.